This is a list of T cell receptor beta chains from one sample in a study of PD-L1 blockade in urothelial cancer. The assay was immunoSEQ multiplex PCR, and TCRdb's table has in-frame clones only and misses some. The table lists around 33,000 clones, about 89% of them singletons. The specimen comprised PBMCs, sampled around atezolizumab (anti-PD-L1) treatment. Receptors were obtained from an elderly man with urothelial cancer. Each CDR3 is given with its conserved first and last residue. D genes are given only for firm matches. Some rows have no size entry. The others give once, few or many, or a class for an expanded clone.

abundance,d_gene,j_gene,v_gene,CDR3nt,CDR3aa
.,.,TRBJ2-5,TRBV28,TGTGCCAGCAGAGCCCCAGGGTGGGTAGAGACCCAGTACTTC,CASRAPGWVETQYF
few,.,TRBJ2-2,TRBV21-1,TGTGCCAGCAGCAAAGGAGGACGACTAGCGGGAGGGCCAACCGGGGAGCTGTTTTTT,CASSKGGRLAGGPTGELFF
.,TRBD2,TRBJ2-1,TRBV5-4,TGTGCCAGCAGCTTGGGAGCGGGAGGGTTATATTACAATGAGCAGTTCTTC,CASSLGAGGLYYNEQFF
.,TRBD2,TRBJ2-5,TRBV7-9,TGTGCCAGCAGCCGTGGACTAGAGGTGGCAGAGACCCAGTACTTC,CASSRGLEVAETQYF
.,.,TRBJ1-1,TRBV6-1,TGTGCCAGCAGTGAAGGCCGGACTGAAGCTTTCTTT,CASSEGRTEAFF
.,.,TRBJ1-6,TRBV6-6,TGTGCCAGCAGTTTAGCTTATTCACCCCTCCACTTT,CASSLAYSPLHF
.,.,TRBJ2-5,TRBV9,TGTGCCAGCAGCGTAACGGTTCGACCGGGAGTTGTCAACTTC,CASSVTVRPGVVNF
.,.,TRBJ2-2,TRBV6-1,TGTGCCAGCAGTCAATCGGGAGTGCGAACCGGGGAGCTGTTTTTT,CASSQSGVRTGELFF
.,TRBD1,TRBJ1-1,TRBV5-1,TGCGCCAGCAGCTTGGATGGACAGGGGTGGGACACTGAAGCTTTCTTT,CASSLDGQGWDTEAFF
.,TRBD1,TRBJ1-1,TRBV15,TGTGCCACCAGCCGATCGACAGGGCTGGAGACTGAAGCTTTCTTT,CATSRSTGLETEAFF
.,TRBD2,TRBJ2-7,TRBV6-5,TGTGCCAGTAAGCGGGAGGTGTCTTTTGAGCAGTACTTC,CASKREVSFEQYF
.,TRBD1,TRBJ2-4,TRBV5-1,TGCGCCAGCAGCATGCCCGGGACAGAGAAAAACATTCAGTACTTC,CASSMPGTEKNIQYF
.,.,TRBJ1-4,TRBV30,TGTGCCTGGAGTCTGACAGTTAATGAAAAACTGTTTTTT,CAWSLTVNEKLFF
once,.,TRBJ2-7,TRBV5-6,TGTGCCAGCAGCTCGACCTCTAGCTCCTACGAGCAGTACTTC,CASSSTSSSYEQYF
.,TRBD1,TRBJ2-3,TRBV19,TGTGCCAGTACCACCAGAGGGGGCCGGACAGATACGCAGTATTTT,CASTTRGGRTDTQYF
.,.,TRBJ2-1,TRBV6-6,TGTGCCAGCAGTTACTCGAGCTCCTACAATGAGCAGTTCTTC,CASSYSSSYNEQFF
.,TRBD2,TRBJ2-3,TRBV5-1,TGCGCCAGCAGCTTACCTAGCGGGACGTCAGATACGCAGTATTTT,CASSLPSGTSDTQYF
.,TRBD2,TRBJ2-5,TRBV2,TGTGCCAGCAGACTAGCGGGAGGGAATGTAGAGACCCAGTACTTC,CASRLAGGNVETQYF
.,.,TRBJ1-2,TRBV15,TGTGCCACCAGCCAACGGGGACTGACAAACTATGGCTACACCTTC,CATSQRGLTNYGYTF
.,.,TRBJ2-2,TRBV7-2,TGTGCCAGCAGCTTAGGGCCAGGCCTGAACACCGGGGAGCTGTTTTTT,CASSLGPGLNTGELFF
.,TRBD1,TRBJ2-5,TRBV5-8,TGTGCCAGCAGCTTGGCAGTTGGGGGACAGCAAGAGACCCAGTACTTC,CASSLAVGGQQETQYF
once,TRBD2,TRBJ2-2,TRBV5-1,TGCGCCAGCAGCACCCGACTAGCGGGAGGCCCCGTGGGGGAGCTGTTTTTT,CASSTRLAGGPVGELFF
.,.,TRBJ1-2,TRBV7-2,TGTGCCAGCAGCTCCTTTACAGTCTATGGCTACACCTTC,CASSSFTVYGYTF
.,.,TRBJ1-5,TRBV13,TGTGCCAGCAGTTTAAATACAGGATTACTCAATCAGCCCCAGCATTTT,CASSLNTGLLNQPQHF
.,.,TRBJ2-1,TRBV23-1,TGCGCCAGCAGTCACCCCCACAGAAGCTCCTACAATGAGCAGTTCTTC,CASSHPHRSSYNEQFF
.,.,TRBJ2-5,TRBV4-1,TGCGCCAGCAGCCACCCCCGGAGCGGTACACAAGAGACCCAGTACTTC,CASSHPRSGTQETQYF
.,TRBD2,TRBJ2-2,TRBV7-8,TGTGCCAGCAGCTTACCGTTAGCGGGGCCGAACACCGGGGAGCTGTTTTTT,CASSLPLAGPNTGELFF
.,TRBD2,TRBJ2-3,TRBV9,TGTGCCAGCAGCTTTAGCGGGAGAAATACAGATACGCAGTATTTT,CASSFSGRNTDTQYF
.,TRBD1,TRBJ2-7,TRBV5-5,TGTGCCAGCAGCGTGGGACAGGGGGCCTACTACGAGCAGTACTTC,CASSVGQGAYYEQYF
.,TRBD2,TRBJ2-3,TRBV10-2,TGCGCCAGCAGTGACGGGACTAGAGGGAAGAGCACAGATACGCAGTATTTT,CASSDGTRGKSTDTQYF
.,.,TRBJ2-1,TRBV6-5,TGTGCCAGCAGTCGTTCGGATGAGCAGTTCTTC,CASSRSDEQFF
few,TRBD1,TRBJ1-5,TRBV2,TGTGCCAGCAGGGGTTACAGGGGGCCAGGCGGTCAGCCCCAGCATTTT,CASRGYRGPGGQPQHF
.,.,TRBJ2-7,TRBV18,TGTGCCAGCTCACCAACCCAGGGGCTAGCGGCCTACGAGCAGTACTTC,CASSPTQGLAAYEQYF
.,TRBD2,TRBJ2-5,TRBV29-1,TGCAGCGTTTCGGGAGGGGTCCAAGAGACCCAGTACTTC,CSVSGGVQETQYF
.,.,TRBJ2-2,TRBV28,TGTGCCAGCAGTCTAACTCAGGGGGGCACCGGGGAGCTGTTTTTT,CASSLTQGGTGELFF
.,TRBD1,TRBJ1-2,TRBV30,TGTGCCTGGTCGACAGGGGACTACTATGGCTACACCTTC,CAWSTGDYYGYTF
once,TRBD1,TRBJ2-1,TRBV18,TGTGCCAGCTCACGGGACAGGGGGCGCCCCGATGAGCAGTTCTTC,CASSRDRGRPDEQFF
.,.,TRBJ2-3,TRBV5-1,TGCGCCAGCAGCTTGGCGCCAGGGAGCACAGATACGCAGTATTTT,CASSLAPGSTDTQYF
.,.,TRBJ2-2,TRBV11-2,TGTGCCAGCAGCCCAGGAAGAGGGGGGGCGGGTCCCGGGGAGCTGTTTTTT,CASSPGRGGAGPGELFF
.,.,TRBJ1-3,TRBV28,TGTGCCAGCAGGACATCGGGGGAGACAGCTTCCTCTGGAAACACCATATATTTT,CASRTSGETASSGNTIYF
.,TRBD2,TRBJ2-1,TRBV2,TGTGCCAGCAGAAGGCTAGCGGGAGATATGGAGCAGTTCTTC,CASRRLAGDMEQFF
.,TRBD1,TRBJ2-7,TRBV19,TGTGCCAGTAGTTCCAGTACCGGGACAGGGTCCTACGAGCAGTACTTC,CASSSSTGTGSYEQYF
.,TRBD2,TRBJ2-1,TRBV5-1,TGCGCCAGCAGCACGACTAGCGGGAGGAGTGTATACAATGAGCAGTTCTTC,CASSTTSGRSVYNEQFF
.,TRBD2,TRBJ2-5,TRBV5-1,TGCGCCAGCAGCACCGCATCAGCGGGACGAATGGAGACCCAGTACTTC,CASSTASAGRMETQYF
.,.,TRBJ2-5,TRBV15,TGTGCCACCAGCAGAGGCGTGATAGAGACCCAGTACTTC,CATSRGVIETQYF
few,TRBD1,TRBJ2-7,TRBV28,TGTGCCAGCAGTTTAGGGGGACAGTACTACGAGCAGTACTTC,CASSLGGQYYEQYF
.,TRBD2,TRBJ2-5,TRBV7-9,TGTGCCAGCAGCCCCGCCCGCGGGAGCGGGACCCAGTACTTC,CASSPARGSGTQYF
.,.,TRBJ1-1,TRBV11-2,TGTGCCAGCAACCAGGGTGTCGCTGAAGCTTTCTTT,CASNQGVAEAFF
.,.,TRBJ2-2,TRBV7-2,TGTGCCAGCAGCTTAGTTGCTGGGGGCTCCGGGGAGCTGTTTTTT,CASSLVAGGSGELFF
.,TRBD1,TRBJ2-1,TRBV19,TGTGCCAGTAGTATGGGGGACAGTACCTACAATGAGCAGTTCTTC,CASSMGDSTYNEQFF
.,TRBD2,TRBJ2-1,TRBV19,TGTGCCAGTAACAGAGGAGCGGGAGGAATATGGAATGAGCAGTTCTTC,CASNRGAGGIWNEQFF
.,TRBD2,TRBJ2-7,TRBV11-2,TGTGCCAGCAGCCAAACTAGCGGGAGCGGACAGCAGTACTTC,CASSQTSGSGQQYF
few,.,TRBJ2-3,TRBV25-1,TGTGCCAGCAGTGAGCGACACAGGGTAGATACGCAGTATTTT,CASSERHRVDTQYF
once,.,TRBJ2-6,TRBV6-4,TGTGCCAGCAGTGATCCCCTCGGGGCCAACGTCCTGACTTTC,CASSDPLGANVLTF
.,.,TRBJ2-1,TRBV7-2,TGTGCCAGCAGCTTAGTGGGCTTAGCGGCTAATGAGCAGTTCTTC,CASSLVGLAANEQFF
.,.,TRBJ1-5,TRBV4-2,TGTGCCAGCAGCCAAGATCACCAGATCGCTCAGCCCCAGCATTTT,CASSQDHQIAQPQHF
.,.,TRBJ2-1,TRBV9,TGTGCCAGCAGCCCCCATCAGCGGAGGAGTACATTCAATGAGCAGTTCTTC,CASSPHQRRSTFNEQFF
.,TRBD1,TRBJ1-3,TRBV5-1,TGCGCCAGCAGACAGGGGTTCGGAAACACCATATATTTT,CASRQGFGNTIYF
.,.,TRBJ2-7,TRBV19,TGTGCAATATTAACCGGGACAAACTACGAGCAGTACTTC,CAILTGTNYEQYF
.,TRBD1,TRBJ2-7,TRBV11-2,TGTGCCAGCATGCGGGACAGGATTTCCTACGAGCAGTACTTC,CASMRDRISYEQYF